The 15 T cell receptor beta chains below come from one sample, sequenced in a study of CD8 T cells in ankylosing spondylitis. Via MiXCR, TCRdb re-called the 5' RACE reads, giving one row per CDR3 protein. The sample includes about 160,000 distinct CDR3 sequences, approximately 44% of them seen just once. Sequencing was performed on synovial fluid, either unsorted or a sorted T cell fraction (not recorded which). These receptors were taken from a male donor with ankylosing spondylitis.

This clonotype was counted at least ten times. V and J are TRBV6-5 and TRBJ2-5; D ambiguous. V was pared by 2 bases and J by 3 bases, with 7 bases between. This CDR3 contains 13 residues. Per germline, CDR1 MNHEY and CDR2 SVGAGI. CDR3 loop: CASSYGEKETQYF. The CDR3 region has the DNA TGTGCCAGCAGTTACGGGGAAAAAGAGACCCAGTACTTC.

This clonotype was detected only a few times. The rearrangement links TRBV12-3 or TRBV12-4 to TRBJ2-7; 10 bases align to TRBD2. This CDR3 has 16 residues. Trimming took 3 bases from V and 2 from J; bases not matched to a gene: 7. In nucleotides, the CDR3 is TGTGCCAGCAGTTTGGAGGGACTAGCGTCAACCTACGAGCAGTACTTC. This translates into CASSLEGLASTYEQYF.

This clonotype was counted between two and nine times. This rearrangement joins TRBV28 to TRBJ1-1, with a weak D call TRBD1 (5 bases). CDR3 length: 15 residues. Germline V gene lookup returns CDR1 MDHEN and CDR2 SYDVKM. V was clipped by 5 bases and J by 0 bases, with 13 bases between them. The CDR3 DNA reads TGTGCCAGCAGTATCCCCTGGGGGGTGAACACTGAAGCTTTCTTT. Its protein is CASSIPWGVNTEAFF.

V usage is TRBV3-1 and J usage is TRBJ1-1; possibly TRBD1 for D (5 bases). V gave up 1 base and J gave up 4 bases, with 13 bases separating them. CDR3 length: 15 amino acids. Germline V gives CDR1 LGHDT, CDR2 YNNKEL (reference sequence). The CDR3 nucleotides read TGTGCCAGCAGCCAAGTTAGGGGCTCGGGCACTGAAGCTTTCTTT. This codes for CASSQVRGSGTEAFF.

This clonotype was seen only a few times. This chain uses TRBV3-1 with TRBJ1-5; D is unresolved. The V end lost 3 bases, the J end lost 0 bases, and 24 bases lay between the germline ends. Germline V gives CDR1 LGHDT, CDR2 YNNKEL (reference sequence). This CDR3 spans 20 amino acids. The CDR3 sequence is CASSQAGPLLGPYSNQPQHF. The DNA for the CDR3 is TGTGCCAGCAGCCAGGCCGGGCCGCTCCTAGGCCCCTATAGCAATCAGCCCCAGCATTTT. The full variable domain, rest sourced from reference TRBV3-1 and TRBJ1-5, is DTAVSQTPKYLVTQMGNDKSIKCEQNLGHDTMYWYKQDSKKFLKIMFSYNNKELIINETVPNRFSPKSPDKAHLNLHINSLELGDSAVYFCASSQAGPLLGPYSNQPQHFGDGTRLSIL.

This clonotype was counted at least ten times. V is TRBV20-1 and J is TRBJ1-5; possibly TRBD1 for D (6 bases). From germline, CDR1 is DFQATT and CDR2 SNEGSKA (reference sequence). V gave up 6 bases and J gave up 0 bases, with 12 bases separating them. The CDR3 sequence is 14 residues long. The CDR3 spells CSARTVYSNQPQHF. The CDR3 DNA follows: TGCAGTGCCAGGACAGTCTATAGCAATCAGCCCCAGCATTTT.

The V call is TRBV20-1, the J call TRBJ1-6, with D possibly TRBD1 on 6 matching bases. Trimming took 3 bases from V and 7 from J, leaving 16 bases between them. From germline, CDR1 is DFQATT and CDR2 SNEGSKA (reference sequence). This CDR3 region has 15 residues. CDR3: CSASLIRGMNSPLHF. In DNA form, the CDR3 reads TGCAGTGCTAGTCTGATCAGGGGAATGAATTCACCCCTCCACTTT.

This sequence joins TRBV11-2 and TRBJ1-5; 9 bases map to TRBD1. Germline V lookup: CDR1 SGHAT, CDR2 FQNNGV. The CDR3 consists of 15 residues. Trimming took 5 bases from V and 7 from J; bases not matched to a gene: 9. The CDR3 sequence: CASSPGGQGMQPQHF. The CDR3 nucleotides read TGTGCCAGCAGCCCTGGGGGACAGGGCATGCAGCCCCAGCATTTT.

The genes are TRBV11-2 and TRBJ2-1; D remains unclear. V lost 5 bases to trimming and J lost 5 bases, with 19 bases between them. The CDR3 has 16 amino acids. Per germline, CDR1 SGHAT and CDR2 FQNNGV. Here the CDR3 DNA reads TGTGCCAGCAGCCACGAATTAGTGGTACGAGACAATGAGCAGTTCTTC. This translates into CASSHELVVRDNEQFF. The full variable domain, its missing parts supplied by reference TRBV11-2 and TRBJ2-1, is EAGVAQSPRYKIIEKRQSVAFWCNPISGHATLYWYQQILGQGPKLLIQFQNNGVVDDSQLPKDRFSAERLKGVDSTLKIQPAKLEDSAVYLCASSHELVVRDNEQFFGPGTRLTVL.

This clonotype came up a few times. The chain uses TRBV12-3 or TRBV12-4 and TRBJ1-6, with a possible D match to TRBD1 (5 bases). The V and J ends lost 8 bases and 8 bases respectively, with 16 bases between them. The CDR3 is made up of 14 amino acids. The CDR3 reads CASSLRRTYSPLHF. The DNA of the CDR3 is TGTGCCAGCTCCCTGAGGAGGACATATTCACCCCTCCACTTT.

CDR3 nucleotide sequence: TGTGCCAGCAGGGGCCGGACAGACTTGATAAACACTGAAGCTTTCTTT. Residues: CASRGRTDLINTEAFF. The chain links TRBV28 to TRBJ1-1; the D gene is possibly TRBD1 (6 bases). Trimming pared 6 bases from V and 2 bases from J, leaving 19 bases between. Germline-derived CDR1 and CDR2 are MDHEN and SYDVKM. The CDR3 length is 16 residues.

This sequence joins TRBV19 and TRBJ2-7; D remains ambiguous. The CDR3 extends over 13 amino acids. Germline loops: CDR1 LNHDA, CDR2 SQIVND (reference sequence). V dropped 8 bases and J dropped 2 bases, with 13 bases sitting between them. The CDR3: CASGDGNTYEQYF. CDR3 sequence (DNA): TGTGCCAGTGGAGACGGAAATACCTACGAGCAGTACTTC.

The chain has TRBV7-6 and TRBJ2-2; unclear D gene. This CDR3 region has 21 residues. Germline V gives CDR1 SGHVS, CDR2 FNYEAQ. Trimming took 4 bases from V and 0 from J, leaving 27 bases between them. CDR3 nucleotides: TGTGCCAGCAGCTCCATGGCCAACTCCGTGAACTACAACGCGAACACCGGGGAGCTGTTTTTT. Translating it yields CASSSMANSVNYNANTGELFF.

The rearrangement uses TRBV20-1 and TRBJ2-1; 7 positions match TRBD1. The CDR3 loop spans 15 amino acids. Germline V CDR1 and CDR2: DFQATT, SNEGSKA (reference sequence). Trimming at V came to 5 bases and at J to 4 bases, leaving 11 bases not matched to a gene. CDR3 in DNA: TGCAGTGCTGGGCCCTCGGACAGGACTTACAATGAGCAGTTCTTC. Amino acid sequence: CSAGPSDRTYNEQFF.

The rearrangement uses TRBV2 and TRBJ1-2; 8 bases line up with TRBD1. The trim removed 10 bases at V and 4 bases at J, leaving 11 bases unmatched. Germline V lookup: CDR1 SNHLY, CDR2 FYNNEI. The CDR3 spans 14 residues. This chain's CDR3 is CATLVGQEIYGYTF. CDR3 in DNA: TGTGCCACCCTAGTGGGACAGGAGATCTATGGCTACACCTTC.